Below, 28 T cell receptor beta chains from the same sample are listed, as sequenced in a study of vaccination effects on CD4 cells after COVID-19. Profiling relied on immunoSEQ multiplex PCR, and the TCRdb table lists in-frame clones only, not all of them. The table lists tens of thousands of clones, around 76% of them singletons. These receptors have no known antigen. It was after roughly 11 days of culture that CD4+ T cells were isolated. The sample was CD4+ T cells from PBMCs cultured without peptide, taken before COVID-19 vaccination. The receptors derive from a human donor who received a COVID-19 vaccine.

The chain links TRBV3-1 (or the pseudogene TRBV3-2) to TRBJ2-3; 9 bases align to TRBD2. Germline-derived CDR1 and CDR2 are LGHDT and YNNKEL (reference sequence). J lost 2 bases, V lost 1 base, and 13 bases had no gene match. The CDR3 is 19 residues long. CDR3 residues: CASSQGGGAAVPLTDTQYF. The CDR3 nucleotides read TGTGCCAGCAGCCAAGGCGGGGGGGCGGCCGTACCTCTCACAGATACGCAGTATTTT.

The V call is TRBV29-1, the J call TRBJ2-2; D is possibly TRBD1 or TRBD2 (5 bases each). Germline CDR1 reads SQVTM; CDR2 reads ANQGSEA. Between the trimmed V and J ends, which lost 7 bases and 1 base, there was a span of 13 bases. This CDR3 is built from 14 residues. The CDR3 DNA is TGCAGCGCTATGGGGGACCGGAACACCGGGGAGCTGTTTTTT. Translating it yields CSAMGDRNTGELFF.

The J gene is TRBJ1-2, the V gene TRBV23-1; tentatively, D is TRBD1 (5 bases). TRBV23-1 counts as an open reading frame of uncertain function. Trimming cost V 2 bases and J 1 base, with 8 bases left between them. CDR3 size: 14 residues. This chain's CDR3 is CASSQRGVNYGYTF. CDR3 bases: TGCGCCAGCAGTCAAAGGGGAGTTAACTATGGCTACACCTTC.

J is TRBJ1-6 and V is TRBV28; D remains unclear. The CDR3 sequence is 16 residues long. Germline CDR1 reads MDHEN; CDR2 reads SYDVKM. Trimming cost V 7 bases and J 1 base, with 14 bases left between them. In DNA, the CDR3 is TGTGCCAGCAAAAGCGGCCCGTCGTCCTATAATTCACCCCTCCACTTT. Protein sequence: CASKSGPSSYNSPLHF.

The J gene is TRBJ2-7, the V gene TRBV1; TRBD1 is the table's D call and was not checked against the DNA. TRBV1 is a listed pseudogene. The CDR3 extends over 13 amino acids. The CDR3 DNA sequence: TGCACCAGCAGCCGGACAGGGGACTACGAGCAGTACGTC. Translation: CTSSRTGDYEQYV.

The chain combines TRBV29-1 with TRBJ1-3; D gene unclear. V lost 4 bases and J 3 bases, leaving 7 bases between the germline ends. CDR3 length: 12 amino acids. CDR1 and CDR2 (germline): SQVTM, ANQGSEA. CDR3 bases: TGCAGCGTTGCGGCGAGTGGAAACACCATATATTTT. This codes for CSVAASGNTIYF.

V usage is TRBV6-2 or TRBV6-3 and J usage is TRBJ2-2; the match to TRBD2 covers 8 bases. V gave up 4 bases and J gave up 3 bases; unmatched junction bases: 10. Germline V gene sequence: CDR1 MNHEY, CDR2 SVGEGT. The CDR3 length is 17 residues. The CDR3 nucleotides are TGTGCCAGCAGTTCAACTCGGGGGGGGCCGCACACCGGGGAGCTGTTTTTT. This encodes CASSSTRGGPHTGELFF.

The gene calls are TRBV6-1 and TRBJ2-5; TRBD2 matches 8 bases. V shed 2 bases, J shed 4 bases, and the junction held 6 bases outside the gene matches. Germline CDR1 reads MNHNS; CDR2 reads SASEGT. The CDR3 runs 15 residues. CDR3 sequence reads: CASSESSGGGETQYF. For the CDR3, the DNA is TGTGCCAGCAGTGAAAGTTCGGGAGGGGGAGAGACCCAGTACTTC.

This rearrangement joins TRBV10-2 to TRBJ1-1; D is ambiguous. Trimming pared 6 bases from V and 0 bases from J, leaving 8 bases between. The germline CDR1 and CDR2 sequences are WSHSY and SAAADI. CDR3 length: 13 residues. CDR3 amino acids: CASSLTMNTEAFF. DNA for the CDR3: TGCGCCAGCAGCCTGACGATGAACACTGAAGCTTTCTTT.

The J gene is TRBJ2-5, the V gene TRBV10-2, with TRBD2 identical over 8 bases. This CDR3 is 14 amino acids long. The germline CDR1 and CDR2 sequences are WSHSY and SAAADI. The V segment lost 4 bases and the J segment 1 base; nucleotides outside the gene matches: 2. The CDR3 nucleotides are TGCGCCAGCAGTGGGGCGGGGGGCCAAGAGACCCAGTACTTC. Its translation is CASSGAGGQETQYF.

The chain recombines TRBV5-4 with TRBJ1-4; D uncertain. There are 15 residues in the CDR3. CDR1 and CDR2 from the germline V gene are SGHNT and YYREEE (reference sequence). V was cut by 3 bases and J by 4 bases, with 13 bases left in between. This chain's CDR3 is CASSSGGHRNEKLFF. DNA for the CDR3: TGTGCCAGCAGCTCGGGTGGGCATCGTAATGAAAAACTGTTTTTT.

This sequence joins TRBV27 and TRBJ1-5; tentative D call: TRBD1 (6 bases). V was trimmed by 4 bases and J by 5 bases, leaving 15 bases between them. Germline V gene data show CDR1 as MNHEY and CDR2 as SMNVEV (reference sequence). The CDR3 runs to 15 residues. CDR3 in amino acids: CASSSIQGSHQPQHF. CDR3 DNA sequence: TGTGCCAGCAGTTCCATACAGGGAAGTCATCAGCCCCAGCATTTT.

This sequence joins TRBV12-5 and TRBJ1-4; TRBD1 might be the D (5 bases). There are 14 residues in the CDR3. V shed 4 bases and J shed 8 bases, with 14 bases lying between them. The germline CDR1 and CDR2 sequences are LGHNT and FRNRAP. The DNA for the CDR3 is TGTGCTAGTGGTTCCGGGGGGGGTCAGGAAAAACTGTTTTTT. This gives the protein CASGSGGGQEKLFF.

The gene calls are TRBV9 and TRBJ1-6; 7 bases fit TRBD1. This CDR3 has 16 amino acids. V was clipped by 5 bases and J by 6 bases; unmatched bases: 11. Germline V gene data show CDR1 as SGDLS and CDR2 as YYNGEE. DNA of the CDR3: TGTGCCAGCAGAGCCGGACAGGACCCATTTAATTCACCCCTCCACTTT. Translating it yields CASRAGQDPFNSPLHF. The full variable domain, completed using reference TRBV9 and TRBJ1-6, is DSGVTQTPKHLITATGQRVTLRCSPRSGDLSVYWYQQSLDQGLQFLIQYYNGEERAKGNILERFSAQQFPDLHSELNLSSLELGDSALYFCASRAGQDPFNSPLHFGNGTRLTVT.

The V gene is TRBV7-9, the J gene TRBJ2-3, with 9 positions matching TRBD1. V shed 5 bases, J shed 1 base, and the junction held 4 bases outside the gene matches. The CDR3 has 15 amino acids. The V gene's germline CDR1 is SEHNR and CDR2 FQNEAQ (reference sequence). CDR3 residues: CASSIRDRGTDTQYF. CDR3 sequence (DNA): TGTGCCAGCAGCATTAGGGACAGGGGCACAGATACGCAGTATTTT.

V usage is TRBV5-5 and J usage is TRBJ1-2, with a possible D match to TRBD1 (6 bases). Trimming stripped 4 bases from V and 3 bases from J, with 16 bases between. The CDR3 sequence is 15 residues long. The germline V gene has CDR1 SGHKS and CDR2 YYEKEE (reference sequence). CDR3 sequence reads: CASSQTGLLYYGYTF. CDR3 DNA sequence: TGTGCCAGCAGCCAAACAGGGCTCCTCTACTATGGCTACACCTTC. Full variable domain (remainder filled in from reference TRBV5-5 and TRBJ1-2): DAGVTQSPTHLIKTRGQQVTLRCSPISGHKSVSWYQQVLGQGPQFIFQYYEKEERGRGNFPDRFSARQFPNYSSELNVNALLLGDSALYLCASSQTGLLYYGYTFGSGTRLTVV.

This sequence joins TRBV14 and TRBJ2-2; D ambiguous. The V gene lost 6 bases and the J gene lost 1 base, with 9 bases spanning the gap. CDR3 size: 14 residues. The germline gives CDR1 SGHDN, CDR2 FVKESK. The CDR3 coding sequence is TGTGCCAGCAGGCAGGAGCTGAACACCGGGGAGCTGTTTTTT. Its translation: CASRQELNTGELFF.

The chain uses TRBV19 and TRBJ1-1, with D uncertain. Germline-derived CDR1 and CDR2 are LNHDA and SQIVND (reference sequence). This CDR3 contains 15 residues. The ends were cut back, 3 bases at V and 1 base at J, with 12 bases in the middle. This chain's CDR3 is CASSIWRAGNTEAFF. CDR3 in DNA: TGTGCCAGTAGTATCTGGAGGGCTGGGAACACTGAAGCTTTCTTT.

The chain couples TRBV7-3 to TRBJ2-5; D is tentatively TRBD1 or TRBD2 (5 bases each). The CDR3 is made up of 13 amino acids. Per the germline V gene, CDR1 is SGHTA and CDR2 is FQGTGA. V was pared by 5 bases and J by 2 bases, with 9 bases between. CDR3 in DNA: TGTGCCAGCAGCGGGGACCTTCAAGAGACCCAGTACTTC. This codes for CASSGDLQETQYF.

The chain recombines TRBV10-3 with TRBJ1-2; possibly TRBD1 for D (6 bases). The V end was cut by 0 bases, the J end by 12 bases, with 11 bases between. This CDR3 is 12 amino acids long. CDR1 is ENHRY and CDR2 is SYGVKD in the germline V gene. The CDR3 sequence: CAISESSGAHTF. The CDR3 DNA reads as TGTGCCATCAGTGAGTCTTCGGGGGCCCACACCTTC.

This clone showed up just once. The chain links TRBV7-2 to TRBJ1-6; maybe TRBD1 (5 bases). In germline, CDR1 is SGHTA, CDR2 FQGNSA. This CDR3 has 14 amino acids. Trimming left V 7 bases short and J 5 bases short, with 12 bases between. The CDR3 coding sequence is TGTGCCAGCACCCTGACAGTCAATAATTCACCCCTCCACTTT. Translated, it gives CASTLTVNNSPLHF.

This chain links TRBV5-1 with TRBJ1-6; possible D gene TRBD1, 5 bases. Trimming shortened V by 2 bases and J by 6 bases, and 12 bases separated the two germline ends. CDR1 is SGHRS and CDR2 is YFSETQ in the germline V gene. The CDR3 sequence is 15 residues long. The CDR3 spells CASSFLAGGNSPLHF. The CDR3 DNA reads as TGCGCCAGCAGCTTTCTTGCTGGGGGTAATTCACCCCTCCACTTT.

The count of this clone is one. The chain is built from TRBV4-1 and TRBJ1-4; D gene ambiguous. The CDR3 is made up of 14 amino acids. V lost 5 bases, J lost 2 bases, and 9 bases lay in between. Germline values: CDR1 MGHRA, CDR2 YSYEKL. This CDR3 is CASSYPATNEKLFF. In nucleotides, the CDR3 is TGCGCCAGCAGCTACCCCGCGACTAATGAAAAACTGTTTTTT.

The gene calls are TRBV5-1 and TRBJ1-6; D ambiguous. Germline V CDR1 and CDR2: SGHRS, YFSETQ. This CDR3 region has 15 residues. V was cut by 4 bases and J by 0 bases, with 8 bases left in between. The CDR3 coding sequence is TGCGCCAGCAGCGAGGGTTCCTCCTATAATTCACCCCTCCACTTT. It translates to CASSEGSSYNSPLHF.

The CDR3 nucleotides read TGTGCCAGTAGCCGGACAGGGGATGTCGCTGAAGCTTTCTTT. Translation: CASSRTGDVAEAFF. The chain recombines TRBV19 with TRBJ1-1, with TRBD1 identical over 9 bases. Germline values: CDR1 LNHDA, CDR2 SQIVND (reference sequence). After removal of 6 bases from V and 6 bases from J, the junction contained 8 bases not matched to a gene. CDR3 length: 14 amino acids.

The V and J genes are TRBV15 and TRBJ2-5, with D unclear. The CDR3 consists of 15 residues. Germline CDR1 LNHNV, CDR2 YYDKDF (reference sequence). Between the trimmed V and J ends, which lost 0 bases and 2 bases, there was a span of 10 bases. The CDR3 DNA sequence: TGTGCCACCAGCAGAGATATAGGTGAGCAAGAGACCCAGTACTTC. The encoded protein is CATSRDIGEQETQYF.

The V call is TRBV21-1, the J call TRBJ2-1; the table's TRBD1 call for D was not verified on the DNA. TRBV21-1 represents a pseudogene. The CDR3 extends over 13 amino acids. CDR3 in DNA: TGTGCCAGCAGCAAAGACAGGGCGAATGAGCAGTTCTTC. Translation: CASSKDRANEQFF.

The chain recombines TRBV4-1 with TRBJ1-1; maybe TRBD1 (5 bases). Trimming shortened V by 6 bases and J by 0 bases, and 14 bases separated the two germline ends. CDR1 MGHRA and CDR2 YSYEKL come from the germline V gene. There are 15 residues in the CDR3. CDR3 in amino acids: CASRVRDFMNTEAFF. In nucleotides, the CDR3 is TGCGCCAGCAGGGTCAGGGACTTCATGAACACTGAAGCTTTCTTT.